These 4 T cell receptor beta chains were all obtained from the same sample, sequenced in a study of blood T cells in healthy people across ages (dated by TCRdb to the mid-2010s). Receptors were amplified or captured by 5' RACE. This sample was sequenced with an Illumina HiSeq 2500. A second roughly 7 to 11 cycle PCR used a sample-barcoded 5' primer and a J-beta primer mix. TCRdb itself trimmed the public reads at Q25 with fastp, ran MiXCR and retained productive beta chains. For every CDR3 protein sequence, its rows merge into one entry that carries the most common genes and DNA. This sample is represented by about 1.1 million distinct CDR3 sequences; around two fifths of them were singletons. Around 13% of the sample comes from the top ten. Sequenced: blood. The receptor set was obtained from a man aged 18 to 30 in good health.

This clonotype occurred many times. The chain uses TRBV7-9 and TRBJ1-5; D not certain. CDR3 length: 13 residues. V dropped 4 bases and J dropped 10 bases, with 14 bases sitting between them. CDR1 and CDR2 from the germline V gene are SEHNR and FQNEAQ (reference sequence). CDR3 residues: CASSSYTEPPQHF. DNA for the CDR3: TGTGCCAGCAGCTCTTACACGGAACCTCCCCAGCATTTT.

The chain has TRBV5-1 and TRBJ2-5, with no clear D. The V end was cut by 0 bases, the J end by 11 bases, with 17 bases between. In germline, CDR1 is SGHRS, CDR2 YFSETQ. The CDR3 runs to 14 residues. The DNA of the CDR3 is TGCGCCAGCAGCTTGGCACAGATCGGCAATGAGCAGTACTTC. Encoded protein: CASSLAQIGNEQYF. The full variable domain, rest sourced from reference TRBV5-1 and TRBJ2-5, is KAGVTQTPRYLIKTRGQQVTLSCSPISGHRSVSWYQQTPGQGLQFLFEYFSETQRNKGNFPGRFSGRQFSNSRSEMNVSTLELGDSALYLCASSLAQIGNEQYFGPGTRLLVL.

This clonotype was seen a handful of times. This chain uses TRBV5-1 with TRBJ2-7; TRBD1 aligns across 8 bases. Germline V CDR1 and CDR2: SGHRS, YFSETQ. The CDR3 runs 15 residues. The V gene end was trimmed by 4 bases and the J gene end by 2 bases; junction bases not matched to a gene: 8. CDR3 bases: TGCGCCAGCAGCCTGACAGGGGTGATAACCTACGAGCAGTACTTC. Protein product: CASSLTGVITYEQYF. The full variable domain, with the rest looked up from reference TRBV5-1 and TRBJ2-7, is KAGVTQTPRYLIKTRGQQVTLSCSPISGHRSVSWYQQTPGQGLQFLFEYFSETQRNKGNFPGRFSGRQFSNSRSEMNVSTLELGDSALYLCASSLTGVITYEQYFGPGTRLTVT.

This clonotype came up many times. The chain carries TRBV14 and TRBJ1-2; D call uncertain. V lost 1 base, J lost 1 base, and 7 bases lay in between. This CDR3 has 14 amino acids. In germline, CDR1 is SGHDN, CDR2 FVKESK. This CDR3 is CASSQVHRNYGYTF. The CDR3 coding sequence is TGTGCCAGCAGCCAAGTCCACCGTAACTATGGCTACACCTTC.